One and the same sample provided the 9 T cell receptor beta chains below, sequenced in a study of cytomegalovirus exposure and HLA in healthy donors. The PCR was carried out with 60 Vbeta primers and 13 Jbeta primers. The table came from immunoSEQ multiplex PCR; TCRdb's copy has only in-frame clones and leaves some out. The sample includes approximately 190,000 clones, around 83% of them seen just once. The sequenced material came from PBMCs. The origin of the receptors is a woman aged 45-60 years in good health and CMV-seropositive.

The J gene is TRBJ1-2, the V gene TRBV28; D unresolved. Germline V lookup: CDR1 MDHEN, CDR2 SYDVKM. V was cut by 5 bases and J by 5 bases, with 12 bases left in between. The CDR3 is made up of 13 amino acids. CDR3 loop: CASSPGRRYGYTF. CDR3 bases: TGTGCCAGCAGTCCGGGAAGAAGATATGGCTACACCTTC.

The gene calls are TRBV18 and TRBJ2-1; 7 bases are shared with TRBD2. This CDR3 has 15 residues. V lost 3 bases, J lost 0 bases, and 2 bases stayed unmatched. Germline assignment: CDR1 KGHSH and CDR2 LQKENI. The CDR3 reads CASSPREVSYNEQFF. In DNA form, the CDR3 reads TGTGCCAGCTCACCCCGGGAGGTCTCCTACAATGAGCAGTTCTTC.

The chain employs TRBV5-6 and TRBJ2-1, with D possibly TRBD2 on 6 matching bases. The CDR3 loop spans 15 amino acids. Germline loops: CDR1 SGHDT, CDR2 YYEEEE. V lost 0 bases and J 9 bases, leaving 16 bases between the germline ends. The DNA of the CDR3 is TGTGCCAGCAGCTTGGCGTGGGGAGGTGGACGTGAGCAGTTCTTC. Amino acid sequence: CASSLAWGGGREQFF.

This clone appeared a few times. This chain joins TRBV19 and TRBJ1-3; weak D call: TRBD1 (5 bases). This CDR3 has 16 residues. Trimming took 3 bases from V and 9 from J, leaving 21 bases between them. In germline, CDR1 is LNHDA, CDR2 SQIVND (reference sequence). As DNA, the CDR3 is TGTGCCAGTAGTATCCGACCGGGAGGGGTATTCGTCACCATATATTTT. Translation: CASSIRPGGVFVTIYF.

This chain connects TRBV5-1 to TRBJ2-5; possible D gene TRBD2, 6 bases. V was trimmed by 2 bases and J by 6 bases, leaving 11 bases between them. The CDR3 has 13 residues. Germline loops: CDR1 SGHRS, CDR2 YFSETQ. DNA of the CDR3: TGCGCCAGCAGCTTAGGACTACTACAGACCCAGTACTTC. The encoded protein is CASSLGLLQTQYF.

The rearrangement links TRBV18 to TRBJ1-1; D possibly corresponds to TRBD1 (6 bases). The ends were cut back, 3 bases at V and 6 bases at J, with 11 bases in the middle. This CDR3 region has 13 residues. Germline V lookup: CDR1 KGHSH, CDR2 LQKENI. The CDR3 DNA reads TGTGCCAGCTCACCGGGGGCCGGTTCTGAAGCTTTCTTT. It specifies CASSPGAGSEAFF.

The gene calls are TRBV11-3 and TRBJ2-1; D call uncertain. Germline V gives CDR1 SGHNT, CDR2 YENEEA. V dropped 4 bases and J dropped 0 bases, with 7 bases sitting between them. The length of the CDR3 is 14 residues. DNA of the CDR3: TGTGCCAGCAGCTCCGTTAGCTCCTACAATGAGCAGTTCTTC. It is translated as CASSSVSSYNEQFF.

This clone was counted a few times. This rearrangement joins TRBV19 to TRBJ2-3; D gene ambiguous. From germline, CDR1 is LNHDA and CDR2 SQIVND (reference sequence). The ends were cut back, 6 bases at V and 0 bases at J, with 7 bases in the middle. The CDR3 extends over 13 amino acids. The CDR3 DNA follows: TGTGCCAGTAGCGGGTATAGCACAGATACGCAGTATTTT. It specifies CASSGYSTDTQYF.

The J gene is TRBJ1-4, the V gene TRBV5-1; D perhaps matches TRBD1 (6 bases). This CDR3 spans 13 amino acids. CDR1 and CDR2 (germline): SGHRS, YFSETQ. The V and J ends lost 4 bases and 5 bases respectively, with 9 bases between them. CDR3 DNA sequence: TGCGCCAGCAGCGTAACAGGGAATGAAAAACTGTTTTTT. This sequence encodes CASSVTGNEKLFF.